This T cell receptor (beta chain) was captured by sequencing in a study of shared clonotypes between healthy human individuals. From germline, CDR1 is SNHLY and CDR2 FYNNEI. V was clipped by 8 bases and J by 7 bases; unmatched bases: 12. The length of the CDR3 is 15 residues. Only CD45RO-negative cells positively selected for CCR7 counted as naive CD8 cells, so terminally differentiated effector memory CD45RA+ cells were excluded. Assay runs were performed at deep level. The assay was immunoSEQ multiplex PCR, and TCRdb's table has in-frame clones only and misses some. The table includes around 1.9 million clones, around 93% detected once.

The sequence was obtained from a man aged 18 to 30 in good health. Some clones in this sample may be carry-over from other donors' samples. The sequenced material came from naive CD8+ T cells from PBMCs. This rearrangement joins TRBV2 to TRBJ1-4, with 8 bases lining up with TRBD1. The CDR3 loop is CASRRGGQGGEKLFF. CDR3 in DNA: TGTGCCAGCCGTCGAGGCGGACAGGGCGGTGAAAAACTGTTTTTT.